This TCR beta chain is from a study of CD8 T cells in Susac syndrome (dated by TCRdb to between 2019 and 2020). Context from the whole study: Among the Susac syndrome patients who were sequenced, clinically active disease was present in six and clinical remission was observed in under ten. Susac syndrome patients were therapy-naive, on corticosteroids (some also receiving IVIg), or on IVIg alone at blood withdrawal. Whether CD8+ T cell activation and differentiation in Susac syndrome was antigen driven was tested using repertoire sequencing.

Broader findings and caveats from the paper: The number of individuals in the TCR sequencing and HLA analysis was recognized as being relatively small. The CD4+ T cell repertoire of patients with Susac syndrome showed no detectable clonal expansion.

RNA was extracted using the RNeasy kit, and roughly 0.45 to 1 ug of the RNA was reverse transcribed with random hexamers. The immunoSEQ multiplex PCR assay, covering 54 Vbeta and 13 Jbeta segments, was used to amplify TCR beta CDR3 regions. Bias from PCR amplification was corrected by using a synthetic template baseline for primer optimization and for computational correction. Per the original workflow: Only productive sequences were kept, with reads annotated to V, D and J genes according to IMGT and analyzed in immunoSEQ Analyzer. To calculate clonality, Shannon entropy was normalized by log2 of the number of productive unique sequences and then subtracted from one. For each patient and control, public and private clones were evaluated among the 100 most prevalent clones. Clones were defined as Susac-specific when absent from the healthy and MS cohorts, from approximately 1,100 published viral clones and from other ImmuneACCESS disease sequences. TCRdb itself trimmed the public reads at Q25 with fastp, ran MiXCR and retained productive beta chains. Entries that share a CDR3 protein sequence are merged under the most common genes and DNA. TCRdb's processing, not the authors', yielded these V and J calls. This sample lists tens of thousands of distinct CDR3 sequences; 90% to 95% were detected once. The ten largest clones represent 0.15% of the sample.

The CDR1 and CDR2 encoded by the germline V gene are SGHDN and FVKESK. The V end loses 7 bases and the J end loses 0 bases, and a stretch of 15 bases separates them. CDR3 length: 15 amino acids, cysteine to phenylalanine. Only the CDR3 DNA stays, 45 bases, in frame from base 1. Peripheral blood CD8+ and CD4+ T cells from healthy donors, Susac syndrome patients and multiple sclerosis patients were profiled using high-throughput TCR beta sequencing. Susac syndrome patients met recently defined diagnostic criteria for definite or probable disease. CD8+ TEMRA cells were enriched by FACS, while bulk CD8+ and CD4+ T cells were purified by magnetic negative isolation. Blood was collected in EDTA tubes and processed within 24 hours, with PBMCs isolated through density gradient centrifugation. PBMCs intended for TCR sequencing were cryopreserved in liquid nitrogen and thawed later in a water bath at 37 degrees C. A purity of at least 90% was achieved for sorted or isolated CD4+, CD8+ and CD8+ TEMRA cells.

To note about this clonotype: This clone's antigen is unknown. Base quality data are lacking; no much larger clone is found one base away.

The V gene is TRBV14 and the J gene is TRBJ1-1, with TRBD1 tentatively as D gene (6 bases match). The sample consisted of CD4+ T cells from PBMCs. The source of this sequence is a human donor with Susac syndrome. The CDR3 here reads CASTKEGGMNTEAFF. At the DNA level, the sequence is TGTGCCAGCACCAAGGAGGGGGGGATGAACACTGAAGCTTTCTTT.